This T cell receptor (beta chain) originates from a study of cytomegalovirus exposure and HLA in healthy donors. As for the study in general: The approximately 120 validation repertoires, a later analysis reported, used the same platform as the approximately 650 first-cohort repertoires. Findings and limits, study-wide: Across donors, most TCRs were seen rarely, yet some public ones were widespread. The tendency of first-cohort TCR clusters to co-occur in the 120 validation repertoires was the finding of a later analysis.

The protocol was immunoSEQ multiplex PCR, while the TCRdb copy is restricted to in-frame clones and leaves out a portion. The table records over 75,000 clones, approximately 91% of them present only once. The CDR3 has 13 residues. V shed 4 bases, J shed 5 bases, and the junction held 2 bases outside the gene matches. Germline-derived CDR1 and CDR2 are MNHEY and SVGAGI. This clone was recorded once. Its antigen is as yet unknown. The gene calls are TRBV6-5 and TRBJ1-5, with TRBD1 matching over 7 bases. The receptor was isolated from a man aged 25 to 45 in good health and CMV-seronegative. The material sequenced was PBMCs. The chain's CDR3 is CASSWDSDQPQHF. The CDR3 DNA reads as TGTGCCAGCAGTTGGGACAGCGATCAGCCCCAGCATTTT.